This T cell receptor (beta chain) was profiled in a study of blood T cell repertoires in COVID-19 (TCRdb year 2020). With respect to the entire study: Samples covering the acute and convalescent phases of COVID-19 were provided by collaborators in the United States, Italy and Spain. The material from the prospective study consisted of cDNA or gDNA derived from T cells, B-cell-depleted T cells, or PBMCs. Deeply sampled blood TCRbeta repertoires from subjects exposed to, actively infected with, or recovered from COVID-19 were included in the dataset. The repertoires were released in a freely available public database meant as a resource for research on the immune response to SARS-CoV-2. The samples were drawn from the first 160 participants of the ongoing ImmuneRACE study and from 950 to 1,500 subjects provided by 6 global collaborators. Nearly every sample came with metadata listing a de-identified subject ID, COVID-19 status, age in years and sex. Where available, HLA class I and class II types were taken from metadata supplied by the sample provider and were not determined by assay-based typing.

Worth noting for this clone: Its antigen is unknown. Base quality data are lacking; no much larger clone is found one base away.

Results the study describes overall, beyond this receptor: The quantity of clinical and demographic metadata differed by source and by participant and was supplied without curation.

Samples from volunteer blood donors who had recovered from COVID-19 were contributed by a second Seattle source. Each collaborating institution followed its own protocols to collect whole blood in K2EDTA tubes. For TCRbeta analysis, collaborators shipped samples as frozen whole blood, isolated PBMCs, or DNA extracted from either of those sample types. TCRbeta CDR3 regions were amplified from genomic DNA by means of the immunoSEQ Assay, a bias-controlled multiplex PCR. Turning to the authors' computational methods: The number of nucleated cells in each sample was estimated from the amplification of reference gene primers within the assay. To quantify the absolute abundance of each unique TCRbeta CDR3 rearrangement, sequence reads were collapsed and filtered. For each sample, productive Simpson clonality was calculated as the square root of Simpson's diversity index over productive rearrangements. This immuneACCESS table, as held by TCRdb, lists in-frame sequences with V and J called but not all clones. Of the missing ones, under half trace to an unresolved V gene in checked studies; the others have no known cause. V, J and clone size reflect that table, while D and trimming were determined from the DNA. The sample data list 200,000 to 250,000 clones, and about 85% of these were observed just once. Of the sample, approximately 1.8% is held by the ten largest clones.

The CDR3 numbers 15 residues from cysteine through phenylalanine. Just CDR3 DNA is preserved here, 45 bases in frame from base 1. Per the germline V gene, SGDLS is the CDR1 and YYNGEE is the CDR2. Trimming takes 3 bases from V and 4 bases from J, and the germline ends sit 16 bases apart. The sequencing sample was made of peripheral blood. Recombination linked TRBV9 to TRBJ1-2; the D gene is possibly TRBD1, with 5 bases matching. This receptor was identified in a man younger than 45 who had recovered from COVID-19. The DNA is TGTGCCAGCAGCGCCCTAGGGGAATTCCCCTATGGCTACACCTTC. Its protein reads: CASSALGEFPYGYTF.